Each of the 4 T cell receptor beta chains below was sequenced from the same sample in a study of shared clonotypes between healthy human individuals (dated by TCRdb to the early 2020s). Receptor libraries were prepared by the immunoSEQ multiplex PCR assay. TCRdb took over this immuneACCESS table, retaining in-frame rearrangements with V and J assigned. Such tables are incomplete; in checked studies, under half of the missing clones stem from an unresolved V gene, and the remainder is unexplained. For this sample there are roughly 2,300,000 clones; about nine tenths appear just once. The top ten constitute 0.37% of the sample. Material: naive CD4+ T cells from PBMCs. The cell subset or site label corresponds to: CD45RA+ positively selected. Receptors were obtained from a man between 18 and 35 years old in good health. Some clones in this sample may be carry-over from other donors' samples.

This clone has a single count. The chain couples TRBV28 to TRBJ1-3; D unresolved. Trimming removed 5 bases at V and 2 bases at J, with 16 bases between. The CDR3 is 16 amino acids. CDR1 MDHEN and CDR2 SYDVKM come from the germline V gene. The CDR3 nucleotides are TGTGCCAGCAGTCCGCCCGTTCGTAGTCCTGGAAACACCATATATTTT. Its translation is CASSPPVRSPGNTIYF.

This clone is a singleton in its sample. The CDR3, as DNA: TGTGCCAGCAGCTTCTTAGGTGGTCACCTCTCCTACGAGCAGTACTTC. This gives the protein CASSFLGGHLSYEQYF. The rearrangement joins TRBV7-9 to TRBJ2-7, with D unresolved. The CDR3 covers 16 residues. The V gene lost 3 bases and the J gene lost 0 bases, with 15 bases spanning the gap. Germline V gene data show CDR1 as SEHNR and CDR2 as FQNEAQ (reference sequence).

The chain combines TRBV5-6 with TRBJ2-5, with TRBD2 identical over 7 bases. V lost 4 bases and J lost 2; bases outside the gene matches: 14. Germline loops: CDR1 SGHDT, CDR2 YYEEEE. CDR3 length equals 17 residues. The CDR3 region has the DNA TGTGCCAGCAGCCCCCTAGGCCGCGGGAGACGTCAAGAGACCCAGTACTTC. Translating it yields CASSPLGRGRRQETQYF. Based on the CDR3 plus reference TRBV5-6 and TRBJ2-5, the full variable domain is DAGVTQSPTHLIKTRGQQVTLRCSPKSGHDTVSWYQQALGQGPQFIFQYYEEEERQRGNFPDRFSGHQFPNYSSELNVNALLLGDSALYLCASSPLGRGRRQETQYFGPGTRLLVL.

The gene calls are TRBV7-9 and TRBJ2-1; D gene uncertain. Trimming stripped 3 bases from V and 4 bases from J, with 4 bases between. There are 12 residues in the CDR3. Germline V gene lookup returns CDR1 SEHNR and CDR2 FQNEAQ (reference sequence). This chain's CDR3 is CASSFGYNEQFF. The DNA of the CDR3 is TGTGCCAGCAGCTTCGGGTACAATGAGCAGTTCTTC.